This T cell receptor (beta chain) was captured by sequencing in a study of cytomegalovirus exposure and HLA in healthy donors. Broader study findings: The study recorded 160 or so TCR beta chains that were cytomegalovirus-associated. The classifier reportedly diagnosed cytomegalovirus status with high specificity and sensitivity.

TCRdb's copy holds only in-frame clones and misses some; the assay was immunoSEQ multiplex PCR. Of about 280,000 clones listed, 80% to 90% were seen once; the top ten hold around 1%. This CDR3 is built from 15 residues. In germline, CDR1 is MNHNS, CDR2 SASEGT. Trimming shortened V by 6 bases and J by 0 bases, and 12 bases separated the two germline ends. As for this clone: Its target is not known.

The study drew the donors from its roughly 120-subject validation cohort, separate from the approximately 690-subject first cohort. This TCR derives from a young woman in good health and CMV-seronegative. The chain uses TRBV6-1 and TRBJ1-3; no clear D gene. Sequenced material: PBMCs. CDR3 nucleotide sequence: TGTGCCAGCAGAAGACCCGAGGACTCTGGAAACACCATATATTTT. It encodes CASRRPEDSGNTIYF.